The clone carrying this T cell receptor (beta chain) has a handful of counts. The data are from a study of blood T cell repertoires in COVID-19. Assignment of participants to cohorts was predicated upon participant-reported clinical history. Recovered Cohort 3 donors showed two negative PCRs, clearance, or symptom resolution. The repertoire was sequenced with immunoSEQ multiplex PCR; TCRdb's copy has only in-frame clones and lacks some. The sample lists 150,000 to 200,000 clones, approximately 85% seen once, with about 9.4% in the top ten. The V gene lost 3 bases and the J gene lost 2 bases, with 12 bases spanning the gap. The CDR3 contains 15 residues. Germline CDR1 SNHLY, CDR2 FYNNEI.

Specimen: PBMCs or T cells enriched from blood (not recorded which). The genes are TRBV2 and TRBJ2-3; D is possibly TRBD2 (5 bases). The TCR was taken from a woman aged 18-29 years who had recovered from COVID-19. The DNA of the CDR3 is TGTGCCAGCAGTGAGGAGGTGACCGACACAGATACGCAGTATTTT. Its translation is CASSEEVTDTDTQYF.